These 19 T cell receptor beta chains were sequenced from one sample in a study of OX40 agonist ivuxolimab in advanced cancers. Sequencing was performed with immunoSEQ multiplex PCR; in TCRdb, only in-frame clones are kept and a portion is missing. The sample records fewer than 85,000 clones, 88% being singletons. The sample in question was CD4+ or CD8+ T cells sorted from blood, obtained in a trial of the OX40 agonist ivuxolimab. These receptors were taken from an adult with an advanced solid tumor such as melanoma, head and neck, liver or kidney cancer.

The V and J genes are TRBV30 and TRBJ1-3; D is possibly TRBD1 (5 bases). Per the germline V gene, CDR1 is GTSNPN and CDR2 is SVGIG (reference sequence). This CDR3 spans 12 amino acids. The V gene lost 2 bases and the J gene lost 6 bases, with 8 bases spanning the gap. The CDR3 DNA sequence: TGTGCCTGGAGTCAACAGGCAAACACCATATATTTT. Residues: CAWSQQANTIYF. The variable domain in full, completed from reference TRBV30 and TRBJ1-3, reads SQTIHQWPATLVQPVGSPLSLECTVEGTSNPNLYWYRQAAGRGLQLLFYSVGIGQISSEVPQNLSASRPQDRQFILSSKKLLLSDSGFYLCAWSQQANTIYFGEGSWLTVV.

The CDR3 here is CAYTGGWDTEAFF. The CDR3 DNA follows: TGTGCCTATACAGGGGGCTGGGACACTGAAGCTTTCTTT. The chain combines TRBV30 with TRBJ1-1, with 9 bases identical to TRBD1. The ends lost 7 bases at V and 3 bases at J; junction bases unmatched: 6. CDR1 is GTSNPN, CDR2 SVGIG, per germline (reference sequence). The CDR3 is 13 amino acids.

The rearrangement uses TRBV4-3 and TRBJ2-3; weak D call: TRBD2 (5 bases). Trimming left V 0 bases short and J 2 bases short, with 15 bases between. The CDR3 has 17 amino acids. Germline CDR1 and CDR2: LGHNA and YSLEER. The CDR3 sequence is CASSQEGSPGDTDTQYF. CDR3 nucleotide sequence: TGCGCCAGCAGCCAAGAGGGCAGTCCCGGGGACACAGATACGCAGTATTTT.

Details on this clone: Other DNA sequences of this sample code for an identical CDR3. CDR3: CASSFTTNTEAFF. The CDR3 bases are TGCGCCAGCAGCTTTACCACGAACACTGAAGCTTTCTTT. The chain combines TRBV5-1 with TRBJ1-1, with D unresolved. Germline CDR1 SGHRS, CDR2 YFSETQ. This CDR3 has 13 amino acids. Between the trimmed V and J ends, which lost 2 bases and 1 base, there was a span of 6 bases.

V usage is TRBV7-2 and J usage is TRBJ1-2; 11 bases agree with TRBD1. Germline loops: CDR1 SGHTA, CDR2 FQGNSA. Losses at the gene ends were 3 bases for V and 0 bases for J; bases not matched to a gene: 6. The CDR3 is 17 amino acids. In DNA form, the CDR3 reads TGTGCCAGCAGCTTTCGGACAGGGGGCCCAGCTAACTATGGCTACACCTTC. It translates to CASSFRTGGPANYGYTF. Full variable domain (rest looked up from reference TRBV7-2 and TRBJ1-2): GAGVSQSPSNKVTEKGKDVELRCDPISGHTALYWYRQSLGQGLEFLIYFQGNSAPDKSGLPSDRFSAERTGGSVSTLTIQRTQQEDSAVYLCASSFRTGGPANYGYTFGSGTRLTVV.

The gene calls are TRBV7-3 and TRBJ2-3; no definite D call. The CDR3 spans 15 residues. Trimming pared 2 bases from V and 1 base from J, leaving 10 bases between. The germline V gene encodes CDR1 SGHTA and CDR2 FQGTGA. The CDR3 loop reads CASSLRIDGTDTQYF. CDR3 nucleotide sequence: TGTGCCAGCAGCTTACGGATCGATGGCACAGATACGCAGTATTTT. Full variable domain (missing parts from reference TRBV7-3 and TRBJ2-3): GAGVSQTPSNKVTEKGKYVELRCDPISGHTALYWYRQSLGQGPEFLIYFQGTGAADDSGLPNDRFFAVRPEGSVSTLKIQRTERGDSAVYLCASSLRIDGTDTQYFGPGTRLTVL.

The chain links TRBV6-5 to TRBJ1-5; D is uncertain. Germline assignment: CDR1 MNHEY and CDR2 SVGAGI. The length of the CDR3 is 13 residues. V lost 6 bases, J lost 7 bases, and 13 bases lay in between. CDR3: CASRLLTGQPQHF. As DNA, the CDR3 is TGTGCCAGCAGACTACTCACGGGACAGCCCCAGCATTTT.

This chain connects TRBV5-1 to TRBJ1-3; D perhaps matches TRBD1 (5 bases). The germline V gene encodes CDR1 SGHRS and CDR2 YFSETQ. This CDR3 region has 16 residues. V lost 4 bases, J lost 0 bases, and 14 bases lay in between. DNA of the CDR3: TGCGCCAGCAGCGGGGGGACCCAGAGCTCTGGAAACACCATATATTTT. Amino acids: CASSGGTQSSGNTIYF. The entire variable domain, with the rest obtained from reference TRBV5-1 and TRBJ1-3, is as follows: KAGVTQTPRYLIKTRGQQVTLSCSPISGHRSVSWYQQTPGQGLQFLFEYFSETQRNKGNFPGRFSGRQFSNSRSEMNVSTLELGDSALYLCASSGGTQSSGNTIYFGEGSWLTVV.

There are a few counts of this clone. V is TRBV29-1 and J is TRBJ1-2; D not resolved. V was trimmed by 2 bases and J by 5 bases, leaving 12 bases between them. The germline V gene encodes CDR1 SQVTM and CDR2 ANQGSEA. This CDR3 contains 13 residues. In DNA, the CDR3 is TGCAGCGTTGAACCCTGGTCGGGTTATGGCTACACCTTC. Amino acids: CSVEPWSGYGYTF.

This sequence joins TRBV6-1 and TRBJ1-5; the D is unclear. CDR1 is MNHNS and CDR2 is SASEGT in the germline V gene. The ends were cut back, 1 base at V and 5 bases at J, with 9 bases in the middle. This CDR3 has 14 residues. CDR3 DNA: TGTGCCAGCAGTGAAGGAGGTTGGGATCAGCCCCAGCATTTT. It translates to CASSEGGWDQPQHF.

J is TRBJ2-2 and V is TRBV10-3; 7 nucleotides line up with TRBD2. V was clipped by 2 bases and J by 1 base; unmatched bases: 4. From germline, CDR1 is ENHRY and CDR2 SYGVKD. The CDR3 is 16 amino acids. For the CDR3, the DNA is TGTGCCATCAGTGAGCGAGGCGGGGGGAACACCGGGGAGCTGTTTTTT. It yields the protein CAISERGGGNTGELFF.

The rearrangement uses TRBV12-5 and TRBJ2-7; 10 positions match TRBD2. The CDR3 extends over 17 amino acids. J lost 7 bases, V lost 4 bases, and 16 bases had no gene match. Germline V CDR1 and CDR2: LGHNT, FRNRAP. The CDR3 bases are TGTGCTAGTGGTTCGGTCTCGACCGGGACTAGCGTTCCGGAGCAGTACTTC. Translating it yields CASGSVSTGTSVPEQYF.

The CDR3, as DNA: TGTGCCAGCAGTCGACAGCCGAACACTGAAGCTTTCTTT. It yields the protein CASSRQPNTEAFF. V is TRBV6-6 and J is TRBJ1-1; a weak D match, TRBD1 (5 bases). CDR1 and CDR2 (germline): MNHNY, SVGAGI (reference sequence). V lost 5 bases and J 1 base, leaving 8 bases between the germline ends. CDR3 length: 13 amino acids.

CDR3 amino acids: CASTDRGRLAEAFF. CDR3 sequence (DNA): TGCGCCAGCACCGACAGGGGGCGATTGGCTGAAGCTTTCTTT. This chain uses TRBV10-1 with TRBJ1-1; 10 bases are shared with TRBD1. V lost 7 bases and J lost 6; bases outside the gene matches: 8. The CDR3 runs to 14 residues. The germline V gene encodes CDR1 WNHNN and CDR2 SYGVQD (reference sequence).

The chain employs TRBV7-2 and TRBJ1-1, with D perhaps matching TRBD1 (5 bases). The CDR3 consists of 12 residues. Germline CDR1 SGHTA, CDR2 FQGNSA. V was trimmed by 6 bases and J by 3 bases, leaving 8 bases between them. Written as DNA, the CDR3 is TGTGCCAGCAGGCGACAGTACACTGAAGCTTTCTTT. Translated: CASRRQYTEAFF.

The chain joins TRBV9 to TRBJ1-1; a weak D match, TRBD1 (6 bases). Trimming took 4 bases from V and 1 from J, leaving 11 bases between them. Germline V lookup: CDR1 SGDLS, CDR2 YYNGEE. The CDR3 sequence is 14 residues long. CDR3 in amino acids: CASSPRQENTEAFF. The CDR3 DNA is TGTGCCAGCAGCCCTCGACAGGAGAACACTGAAGCTTTCTTT.

This sequence joins TRBV27 and TRBJ1-3; TRBD1 might be the D (6 bases). Trimming took 9 bases from V and 6 from J, leaving 15 bases between them. The CDR3 has 13 amino acids. Per germline, CDR1 MNHEY and CDR2 SMNVEV (reference sequence). DNA of the CDR3: TGTGCCAGGCGAAAAGAGGGGGTAAACACCATATATTTT. This codes for CARRKEGVNTIYF.

This clone was observed a single time. The V call is TRBV7-2, the J call TRBJ2-7; maybe TRBD1 (9 bases). In germline, CDR1 is SGHTA, CDR2 FQGNSA. The CDR3 contains 16 residues. V shed 2 bases and J shed 2 bases, with 16 bases lying between them. The CDR3 region is CASSLLAGQGTYEQYF. For the CDR3, the DNA is TGTGCCAGCAGCTTATTAGCGGGACAGGGAACCTACGAGCAGTACTTC.

The chain recombines TRBV21-1 with TRBJ1-5; TRBD1 reflects the table's D call only, with no check against the DNA. TRBV21-1 is a documented pseudogene. The CDR3 runs to 12 residues. The CDR3 protein is CASIPLQQPQHF. The CDR3 nucleotides are TGTGCCAGCATTCCATTACAGCAGCCCCAGCATTTT.